This is a list of T cell receptor beta chains from one sample in a study of OX40 agonist ivuxolimab in advanced cancers. Libraries were prepared by immunoSEQ multiplex PCR; TCRdb keeps only in-frame clonotypes and omits some of them. This sample has tens of thousands of clones; 89% occur once, and the top ten carry roughly an eighth. The specimen comprised CD4+ or CD8+ T cells sorted from blood, sampled in a trial of the OX40 agonist ivuxolimab. The receptor source for this set is an adult with an advanced solid tumor such as melanoma, head and neck, liver or kidney cancer. Both conserved end residues are part of each CDR3. A D gene is named only where the DNA matches it firmly. Only part of the rows carry a size: once, few, many, or a class if the clone is expanded.

>TRBJ1-1|TRBV4-3|NA|TRBD1
TGCGCCAGCAGCCCCCCCTCGGGACAGGGACCCGCTTTCTTT
CASSPPSGQGPAFF
>TRBJ1-5|TRBV11-2|NA|NA
TGTGCCAGCAGCTTAGCTTTCAATCAGCCCCAGCATTTT
CASSLAFNQPQHF
>TRBJ2-3|TRBV11-2|NA|NA
TGTGCCACCCAAGGGTGGGCTAGCACAGATACGCAGTATTTT
CATQGWASTDTQYF
>TRBJ2-4|TRBV7-2|NA|NA
TGTGCCAGCAGCCCGGGACTTTTAGCCAAAAACATTCAGTACTTC
CASSPGLLAKNIQYF
>TRBJ2-3|TRBV11-3|NA|NA
TGTGCCAGCAGCCCCACACGGAGCACAGATACGCAGTATTTT
CASSPTRSTDTQYF
>TRBJ2-1|TRBV10-3|NA|NA
TGTGCCATCAGTGACCCAGAGGAGCAGTTCTTC
CAISDPEEQFF
>TRBJ2-1|TRBV28|NA|TRBD2
TGTGCCAGCACTCTTCGACGGGAGGTCGGTCATGAGCAGTTCTTC
CASTLRREVGHEQFF
>TRBJ2-1|TRBV7-9|NA|NA
TGTGCCAGCAGCTTTATAAAACTCGAAATATTAGATGAGCAGTTCTTC
CASSFIKLEILDEQFF
>TRBJ1-6|TRBV13|NA|TRBD1
TGTGCCAGCAGCTCGGACAGGGGGCAATATAATTCACCCCTCCACTTT
CASSSDRGQYNSPLHF
>TRBJ1-1|TRBV7-9|NA|NA
TGTGCCAGCAGGGCAGGATTCACTGAAGCTTTCTTT
CASRAGFTEAFF
>TRBJ1-4|TRBV7-9|NA|TRBD1
TGTGCCAGCAGCTTAACAGGGGGTCTTAATGAAAAACTGTTTTTT
CASSLTGGLNEKLFF
>TRBJ2-1|TRBV11-2|NA|TRBD2
TGTGCCAGCAGCTCTGGGACTAGCGGGAGGCGTTACAATGAGCAGTTCTTC
CASSSGTSGRRYNEQFF
>TRBJ1-1|TRBV7-9|medium-sized|TRBD1
TGTGCCAGCAGCCCCGGGACAGGGGCATCTGAAGCTTTCTTT
CASSPGTGASEAFF
>TRBJ1-6|TRBV19|NA|NA
TGTGCCAGTAGTCCAGGACAGAGCTCCTATAATTCACCCCTCCACTTT
CASSPGQSSYNSPLHF
>TRBJ1-1|TRBV9|NA|TRBD1
TGTGCCAGCAGCTCGACTTCGGTCCTTAGAACAGGGGCGAGCACTGAAGCTTTCTTT
CASSSTSVLRTGASTEAFF
>TRBJ2-1|TRBV4-3|NA|TRBD1
TGCGCCAGCAGCCTGGGACAGGGGGCCGCGGGAACCTACAATGAGCAGTTCTTC
CASSLGQGAAGTYNEQFF
>TRBJ2-5|TRBV28|NA|TRBD2
TGTGCCAGCAGTGCCCTCCCTTTAGCGGGAGGCCCGGGAGAGACCCAGTACTTC
CASSALPLAGGPGETQYF
>TRBJ1-6|TRBV4-1|NA|NA
TGCGCCAGCAGCCAATCGAGACAGAAGAATTCACCCCTCCACTTT
CASSQSRQKNSPLHF
>TRBJ2-2|TRBV2|NA|NA
TGTGCCAGCAAACCTCCACCGAACACCGGGGAGCTGTTTTTT
CASKPPPNTGELFF
>TRBJ2-3|TRBV5-1|NA|TRBD2
TGCGCCAGCAGCTGGGGACTAGCGGGAGTCGCGGATACGCAGTATTTT
CASSWGLAGVADTQYF
>TRBJ1-1|TRBV15|NA|NA
TGTGCCACCAGCAGAGACGGTTTCGGGGTGAACACTGAAGCTTTCTTT
CATSRDGFGVNTEAFF
>TRBJ1-1|TRBV30|few|NA
TGTGCCTGGAGTGTAGCAAGAAACACTGAAGCTTTCTTT
CAWSVARNTEAFF
>TRBJ2-5|TRBV7-6|NA|TRBD1
TGTGCCAGCAGCTCAGGGACAGGGGGCTGGGAGACCCAGTACTTC
CASSSGTGGWETQYF
>TRBJ1-1|TRBV9|NA|NA
TGTGCCAGCAGCGTAGATGTTGAGGCTGAAGCTTTCTTT
CASSVDVEAEAFF
>TRBJ2-5|TRBV5-1|NA|NA
TGCGCCAGCAGCTTGGAACTAGTTGGAGAGACCCAGTACTTC
CASSLELVGETQYF
>TRBJ1-1|TRBV10-2|few|NA
TGCGCCAGCAGCCCCCCTCTAGCTGAAGCTTTCTTT
CASSPPLAEAFF
>TRBJ1-2|TRBV28|NA|NA
TGTGCCAGCAGTCAAGACCCCGGGACGGCTAAAGGGGGCTACACCTTC
CASSQDPGTAKGGYTF
>TRBJ1-4|TRBV9|NA|NA
TGTGCCAGCAGCCCTGACAGTACAACTAATGAAAAACTGTTTTTT
CASSPDSTTNEKLFF
>TRBJ2-5|TRBV7-9|NA|NA
TGTGCCAGCAGCCCCGGACTATTAATAGGGGTGGAGGAGACCCAGTACTTC
CASSPGLLIGVEETQYF
>TRBJ1-2|TRBV6-1|NA|NA
TGTGCCAGCAGTGAAGCGCTAGGGAGGAAAGGCTACACCTTC
CASSEALGRKGYTF
>TRBJ1-2|TRBV9|NA|TRBD1
TGTGCCAGCAGCACCCGGGACAGTCGGTATGGCTACACCTTC
CASSTRDSRYGYTF
>TRBJ2-5|TRBV5-6|NA|NA
TGTGCCAGCAGCTTACGGTGGGGGGCGCAAGAGACCCAGTACTTC
CASSLRWGAQETQYF
>TRBJ2-1|TRBV6-5|NA|TRBD2
TGTGCCAGCAGTTACGAAGCGGGAGTCAACAATGAGCAGTTCTTC
CASSYEAGVNNEQFF
>TRBJ1-1|TRBV10-2|NA|NA
TGCGCCAGCAGTGACTCGGCAGGGGCGAACACTGAAGCTTTCTTT
CASSDSAGANTEAFF
>TRBJ2-3|TRBV5-4|NA|NA
TGTGCCAGCAGCTTGGCCGGGGGGCCGACAGATACGCAGTATTTT
CASSLAGGPTDTQYF
>TRBJ2-3|TRBV7-6|NA|TRBD2
TGTGCCAGCAGCTTAGAACTAGCGGGAGGAGGCACAGATACGCAGTATTTT
CASSLELAGGGTDTQYF
>TRBJ2-2|TRBV11-2|once|NA
TGTGCCAGCAACTCGCTTAGGTCAGGGAACACCGGGGAGCTGTTTTTT
CASNSLRSGNTGELFF
>TRBJ1-5|TRBV2|NA|NA
TGTGCCAGCAGTGTAGGGACGTATCAGCCCCAGCATTTT
CASSVGTYQPQHF
>TRBJ1-1|TRBV5-8|NA|NA
TGTGCCAGCAGCTCCGGGACGGGAGGCACTGAAGCTTTCTTT
CASSSGTGGTEAFF
>TRBJ2-1|TRBV7-2|NA|TRBD2
TGTGCCAGCAGCTTCCTAGCGGGCTCCTACAATGAGCAGTTCTTC
CASSFLAGSYNEQFF
>TRBJ1-1|TRBV5-1|NA|TRBD1
TGCGCCAGCAGCTTCAGACAGGGGTCTGAAGCTTTCTTT
CASSFRQGSEAFF
>TRBJ2-1|TRBV29-1|NA|TRBD1
TGCAGCGTTCTCGCCGGGACAGTAAATGAGCAGTTCTTC
CSVLAGTVNEQFF
>TRBJ2-3|TRBV7-2|NA|NA
TGTGCCAGCAGCCCCAGCGTCCTGGGGGGAGATACGCAGTATTTT
CASSPSVLGGDTQYF
>TRBJ1-4|TRBV5-8|once|TRBD1
TGTGCCAGCAGCTTGGAGGAGGGGGCGACTGAAAAACTGTTTTTT
CASSLEEGATEKLFF
>TRBJ2-1|TRBV6-5|NA|TRBD1
TGTGCCAGCGCCGACAGGGGGTTTGATGAGCAGTTCTTC
CASADRGFDEQFF
>TRBJ2-6|TRBV27|NA|NA
TGTGCCAGCAGTTTATCCGGCTCTGGGGCCAACGTCCTGACTTTC
CASSLSGSGANVLTF
>TRBJ1-1|TRBV27|NA|NA
TGTGCCAGCAGAAGGGGTTTGGGCACTGAAGCTTTCTTT
CASRRGLGTEAFF
>TRBJ2-3|TRBV5-6|NA|TRBD1
TGTGCCAGCAGCTCGAAACAGGGGACGGGTACGCAGTATTTT
CASSSKQGTGTQYF
>TRBJ2-1|TRBV5-1|NA|NA
TGCGCCAGCAGCTCTCCAGGCAGGCTACCCTACAATGAGCAGTTCTTC
CASSSPGRLPYNEQFF
>TRBJ1-5|TRBV28|once|NA
TGTGCCAGCAGTGCATATAGCAATCAGCCCCAGCATTTT
CASSAYSNQPQHF
>TRBJ1-4|TRBV9|NA|NA
TGTGCCAGCAGCGCCTCTGGTGCGTCTAATGAAAAACTGTTTTTT
CASSASGASNEKLFF
>TRBJ1-5|TRBV19|NA|TRBD1
TGTGCCAGTAGTATGTCGGGACAGATCAATCAGCCCCAGCATTTT
CASSMSGQINQPQHF
>TRBJ1-3|TRBV5-8|NA|TRBD1
TGTGCCAGCAGCTCTTCTCCGGGACAGGGGACGAACACCATATATTTT
CASSSSPGQGTNTIYF